One sample yielded the 18 T cell receptor beta chains listed below, sequenced in a study of cytomegalovirus exposure and HLA in healthy donors. The assay was immunoSEQ multiplex PCR, and TCRdb's table has in-frame clones only and misses some. The sample includes around 350,000 clones, roughly 90% seen only once; the top ten take 0.83%. The specimen sequenced was PBMCs. Receptors originate from a woman under 30 in good health and CMV-seronegative.

As regards this clone: The same CDR3 arises from other DNA sequences in this sample as well. CDR3 coding DNA: TGCGCCAGCAGCTTGAACAGGGGGGACTATGGCTACACCTTC. It is translated as CASSLNRGDYGYTF. The chain carries TRBV5-1 and TRBJ1-2, with 8 bases aligning to TRBD1. The junction had 2 bases not matched to a gene; V was cut back by 1 base and J by 3 bases. Germline V lookup: CDR1 SGHRS, CDR2 YFSETQ. The CDR3 loop spans 14 amino acids.

The chain carries TRBV28 and TRBJ2-2; 10 positions agree with TRBD2. J was trimmed by 5 bases and V by 4 bases; bases with no gene match: 4. CDR1 MDHEN and CDR2 SYDVKM come from the germline V gene. The CDR3 has 15 amino acids. CDR3 amino acids: CASSSVAGGTGELFF. CDR3 DNA: TGTGCCAGCAGTTCGGTAGCGGGGGGAACCGGGGAGCTGTTTTTT. The whole variable domain, remainder taken from reference TRBV28 and TRBJ2-2, is DVKVTQSSRYLVKRTGEKVFLECVQDMDHENMFWYRQDPGLGLRLIYFSYDVKMKEKGDIPEGYSVSREKKERFSLILESASTNQTSMYLCASSSVAGGTGELFFGEGSRLTVL.

V usage is TRBV5-8 and J usage is TRBJ1-1; TRBD1 aligns across 7 bases. The CDR3 extends over 13 amino acids. V lost 4 bases, J lost 4 bases, and 4 bases stayed unmatched. The germline V gene encodes CDR1 SGHTS and CDR2 YDEGEE. CDR3 sequence reads: CASSTGVRTEAFF. The CDR3 bases are TGTGCCAGCAGCACAGGGGTTCGCACTGAAGCTTTCTTT.

This sequence joins TRBV6-5 and TRBJ2-2; 8 bases agree with TRBD1. Per the germline V gene, CDR1 is MNHEY and CDR2 is SVGAGI. The CDR3 extends over 16 amino acids. V gave up 2 bases and J gave up 0 bases; unmatched junction bases: 2. The CDR3 DNA reads as TGTGCCAGCAGTTACACACAGGGGGCGAACACCGGGGAGCTGTTTTTT. It yields the protein CASSYTQGANTGELFF.

The rearrangement uses TRBV27 and TRBJ1-5; 10 bases are a match to TRBD1. This CDR3 comprises 17 residues. Germline V gene data show CDR1 as MNHEY and CDR2 as SMNVEV (reference sequence). V lost 6 bases, J lost 0 bases, and 8 bases stayed unmatched. CDR3 in amino acids: CASSTRDRGYSNQPQHF. In DNA, the CDR3 is TGTGCCAGCAGCACCCGGGACAGGGGCTATAGCAATCAGCCCCAGCATTTT.

The gene calls are TRBV29-1 and TRBJ2-7; 8 bases fit TRBD2. The CDR3 is 13 amino acids. Germline loops: CDR1 SQVTM, CDR2 ANQGSEA. After removal of 4 bases from V and 2 bases from J, the junction contained 4 bases not matched to a gene. The CDR3 protein is CSVALAATYEQYF. Here the CDR3 DNA reads TGCAGCGTTGCACTAGCGGCCACCTACGAGCAGTACTTC.

J is TRBJ2-3 and V is TRBV9, with D possibly being TRBD2 (5 bases). Trimming took 0 bases from V and 1 from J, leaving 18 bases between them. CDR1 and CDR2 from the germline V gene are SGDLS and YYNGEE. The CDR3 has 18 amino acids. For the CDR3, the DNA is TGTGCCAGCAGCGTAGCCAGCGGCCCTCGGCAGGGCACAGATACGCAGTATTTT. It specifies CASSVASGPRQGTDTQYF. The full variable domain, completed using reference TRBV9 and TRBJ2-3, is DSGVTQTPKHLITATGQRVTLRCSPRSGDLSVYWYQQSLDQGLQFLIQYYNGEERAKGNILERFSAQQFPDLHSELNLSSLELGDSALYFCASSVASGPRQGTDTQYFGPGTRLTVL.

V is TRBV9 and J is TRBJ2-1, with TRBD1 identical over 10 bases. The V gene's germline CDR1 is SGDLS and CDR2 YYNGEE. Trimming took 5 bases from V and 4 from J; bases not matched to a gene: 9. The CDR3 covers 16 residues. The CDR3 nucleotides read TGTGCCAGCAGTGCCCGGGACAGGGGACAGTACAATGAGCAGTTCTTC. It is translated as CASSARDRGQYNEQFF.

The rearrangement uses TRBV10-1 and TRBJ2-5; 8 nucleotides match TRBD2. This CDR3 is built from 15 residues. Germline assignment: CDR1 WNHNN and CDR2 SYGVQD (reference sequence). Trimming at V came to 3 bases and at J to 7 bases, leaving 10 bases not matched to a gene. The CDR3 coding sequence is TGCGCCAGCAGTGATCGAGCGGGAGCGGAGGGGACCCAGTACTTC. Its protein product is CASSDRAGAEGTQYF.

This chain uses TRBV6-4 with TRBJ2-1, with 9 nucleotides matching TRBD1. V trimming: 2 bases; J trimming: 7 bases; junction bases outside the gene matches: 3. Germline-derived CDR1 and CDR2 are MRHNA and SNTAGT. This CDR3 spans 14 amino acids. CDR3 protein: CASSDGTGFNEQFF. The CDR3 nucleotides are TGTGCCAGCAGTGACGGGACAGGGTTTAATGAGCAGTTCTTC.

The chain links TRBV25-1 to TRBJ2-5; 7 bases are shared with TRBD2. Looked up from germline, CDR1 is MGHDK and CDR2 is SYGVNS. This CDR3 has 14 residues. Trimming cost V 2 bases and J 7 bases; bases outside gene matches: 7. The CDR3 DNA follows: TGTGCCAGCAGTGAACCCGGACTAGTCTGGACCCAGTACTTC. Translation gives CASSEPGLVWTQYF.

The rearrangement joins TRBV7-2 to TRBJ2-7, with 11 bases lining up with TRBD2. The CDR3 is 14 residues long. V lost 1 base, J lost 6 bases, and 2 bases stayed unmatched. Germline-derived CDR1 and CDR2 are SGHTA and FQGNSA. The CDR3 DNA is TGTGCCAGCAGCTTAGAACTAGCGGGAGCCGAGCAGTACTTC. This codes for CASSLELAGAEQYF.

The V and J genes are TRBV7-9 and TRBJ1-1; 10 nucleotides match TRBD1. The trim removed 1 base at V and 5 bases at J, leaving 10 bases unmatched. CDR1 is SEHNR, CDR2 FQNEAQ, per germline (reference sequence). The CDR3 spans 17 residues. The CDR3 reads CASSLVVGTGVRTEAFF. CDR3 in DNA: TGTGCCAGCAGCTTAGTAGTGGGGACAGGGGTCAGGACTGAAGCTTTCTTT. The entire variable domain, with the rest obtained from reference TRBV7-9 and TRBJ1-1, is as follows: DTGVSQNPRHKITKRGQNVTFRCDPISEHNRLYWYRQTLGQGPEFLTYFQNEAQLEKSRLLSDRFSAERPKGSFSTLEIQRTEQGDSAMYLCASSLVVGTGVRTEAFFGQGTRLTVV.

The V gene is TRBV19, the J gene TRBJ1-5, with TRBD1 as a possible D gene (6 bases). The CDR3 has 17 amino acids. V was clipped by 7 bases and J by 2 bases, with 21 bases between them. From germline, CDR1 is LNHDA and CDR2 SQIVND (reference sequence). This CDR3 is CASKIYRGAGGNQPQHF. The CDR3 DNA sequence: TGTGCCAGTAAAATATACCGGGGCGCAGGGGGCAATCAGCCCCAGCATTTT.

The chain's CDR3 is CASSSAGLGNNEQFF. The CDR3 DNA follows: TGTGCCAGCAGTTCAGCCGGTCTAGGTAACAATGAGCAGTTCTTC. The chain recombines TRBV28 with TRBJ2-1; D not resolved. The CDR3 extends over 15 amino acids. Trimming left V 4 bases short and J 5 bases short, with 15 bases between. Germline loops: CDR1 MDHEN, CDR2 SYDVKM.

J is TRBJ2-5 and V is TRBV27; D perhaps matches TRBD2 (7 bases). The CDR3 extends over 14 amino acids. Germline V gene data show CDR1 as MNHEY and CDR2 as SMNVEV (reference sequence). Deletions cut 3 bases from V and 5 bases from J, with 13 bases between. In DNA form, the CDR3 reads TGTGCCAGCAGTTTTTTAGGGGGGGAGGAGACCCAGTACTTC. Its protein is CASSFLGGEETQYF.

This sequence joins TRBV9 and TRBJ2-7, with a possible D match to TRBD2 (6 bases). The CDR3 covers 15 residues. Germline V gene sequence: CDR1 SGDLS, CDR2 YYNGEE. Trimming removed 1 base at V and 5 bases at J, with 16 bases between. As DNA, the CDR3 is TGTGCCAGCAGCGTAAGTGTGTCGGGAGACCACGAGCAGTACTTC. It is translated as CASSVSVSGDHEQYF.

This chain connects TRBV7-9 to TRBJ2-1; weak D call: TRBD2 (5 bases). V was trimmed by 4 bases and J by 5 bases, leaving 9 bases between them. Germline CDR1 reads SEHNR; CDR2 reads FQNEAQ (reference sequence). The CDR3 length is 13 residues. The DNA of the CDR3 is TGTGCCAGCAGCTCCCCCGGGGACAATGAGCAGTTCTTC. Amino acids: CASSSPGDNEQFF.